This T cell receptor (beta chain) was sequenced during a study of identical twins. Findings and caveats of the study: Out-of-frame alpha sequences common to twins were enriched for low generation probability.

This clonotype was seen a few times. What it binds is not known. TCRdb used MiXCR to reprocess the 5' RACE reads, holding one entry per CDR3 protein. There are about 520,000 distinct CDR3 sequences in the sample; 22% occur only once, and around 1% lies in the top ten. The CDR3 consists of 15 residues. V was cut by 4 bases and J by 4 bases, with 14 bases left in between. The germline gives CDR1 SGHRS, CDR2 YFSETQ. Separately, the same data were catalogued under a study of T cells expressing NK-cell markers. From that paper: Only alpha-beta TCR T cells were sorted in several experiments, using an anti-gamma-delta TCR antibody.

The chain couples TRBV5-1 to TRBJ2-2; unclear D gene. Sequenced material: CD4+ T cells sorted from blood. The clonotype was recovered from a woman under 30 in good health. This CDR3 is CASSPQPIPTGELFF. The CDR3 bases are TGCGCCAGCAGCCCGCAGCCTATACCCACCGGGGAGCTGTTTTTT.